A selection of T cell receptor beta chains follows, all from one sample in a study of blood T cells in healthy people across ages. TCRdb recomputed calls from the 5' RACE reads with MiXCR, one row per CDR3 protein. The table records some 760,000 distinct CDR3 sequences, roughly 25% of them present only once. This same sample was also taken into another study, of T cells of mothers and their children.

Sequencing was performed on blood. These receptors all stem from a boy aged 5 to 17 in good health. Both conserved end residues are part of each CDR3. The D gene is left open where the match is weak. A row's size may be missing; if present it is once, few, many or a size class.

V	J	size	D	CDR3	DNA
TRBV9	TRBJ1-1	few	TRBD1	CASSVAGGANEAFF	TGTGCCAGCAGCGTAGCAGGGGGCGCGAATGAAGCTTTCTTT
TRBV6-6	TRBJ2-5	.	.	CASIGAPRGKTQYF	TGTGCCAGCATAGGGGCCCCAAGGGGAAAGACCCAGTACTTC
TRBV4-3	TRBJ2-7	many	TRBD2	CASSQGPTSGGLYEQYF	TGCGCCAGCAGCCAAGGTCCAACTAGCGGGGGCCTCTACGAGCAGTACTTC
TRBV18	TRBJ2-1	many	.	CASSPGGNEQFF	TGTGCCAGCAGCCCCGGAGGGAATGAGCAGTTCTTC
TRBV28	TRBJ2-1	few	.	CASSLGGPPPYEQFF	TGTGCCAGCAGTTTAGGCGGGCCGCCCCCCTATGAGCAGTTCTTC
TRBV7-9	TRBJ2-2	.	TRBD1	CASSLWTGSTGELFF	TGTGCCAGCAGCCTGTGGACAGGGAGCACCGGGGAGCTGTTTTTT
TRBV6-2/TRBV6-3	TRBJ1-1	.	.	CASSYRKGRGTEAFF	TGTGCCAGCAGTTATAGGAAGGGGCGCGGCACTGAAGCTTTCTTT
TRBV12-3/TRBV12-4	TRBJ2-7	many	TRBD1	CASSPTHGTGLEQYF	TGTGCCAGCAGTCCCACCCACGGGACAGGTCTTGAGCAGTACTTC
TRBV12-3/TRBV12-4	TRBJ2-1	.	.	CASSFGASVNNEQFF	TGTGCCAGCAGTTTCGGGGCTAGCGTGAACAATGAGCAGTTCTTC
TRBV29-1	TRBJ2-7	few	.	CSVVAPQSSYEQYF	TGCAGCGTTGTAGCGCCCCAAAGCTCCTACGAGCAGTACTTC
TRBV7-2	TRBJ2-5	.	.	CASSLASFPGIETQYF	TGTGCCAGCAGCTTAGCGTCCTTCCCGGGGATAGAGACCCAGTACTTC
TRBV18	TRBJ2-7	few	TRBD1	CASSEGQGLFYEQYF	TGTGCCAGCTCAGAGGGACAGGGACTTTTCTACGAGCAGTACTTC
TRBV20-1	TRBJ2-7	.	TRBD2	CSADPGLGLLYEQYF	TGCAGTGCTGATCCGGGACTAGGGTTATTATACGAGCAGTACTTC
TRBV6-5	TRBJ2-6	few	.	CASSHTSLGANVLTF	TGTGCCAGCAGTCACACATCTCTGGGGGCCAACGTCCTGACTTTC
TRBV14	TRBJ2-1	.	.	CASSQWGSYNEQFF	TGTGCCAGCAGCCAATGGGGGTCCTACAATGAGCAGTTCTTC
TRBV6-6	TRBJ1-2	.	.	CASSYLGVGYGYTF	TGTGCCAGCAGTTACCTGGGGGTTGGCTATGGCTACACCTTC
TRBV28	TRBJ2-1	.	.	CASEPSSYNEQFF	TGTGCCAGTGAGCCCAGCTCCTACAATGAGCAGTTCTTC
TRBV3-1	TRBJ1-6	many	.	CASSQDVRSPLHF	TGTGCCAGCAGCCAAGATGTGCGGTCACCCCTCCACTTT
TRBV6-5	TRBJ2-3	.	TRBD1	CASSDSIGTGGADTQYF	TGTGCCAGCAGTGACTCCATCGGGACAGGGGGAGCAGATACGCAGTATTTT
TRBV5-1	TRBJ1-4	.	.	CASSTNRNEKLFF	TGCGCCAGCAGCACAAACAGAAATGAAAAACTGTTTTTT
TRBV6-6	TRBJ1-5	.	TRBD1	CASREPTGGNQPQHF	TGTGCCAGCAGGGAACCCACAGGGGGCAATCAGCCCCAGCATTTT
TRBV20-1	TRBJ2-1	few	.	CSAPNPRQGYNEQFF	TGCAGTGCCCCCAACCCACGGCAGGGGTACAATGAGCAGTTCTTC
TRBV29-1	TRBJ2-7	few	TRBD1	CSVRPGQGSYEQYF	TGCAGCGTTCGGCCGGGACAGGGATCCTACGAGCAGTACTTC
TRBV5-1	TRBJ1-1	.	.	CASSTQGVGTEAFF	TGCGCCAGCAGCACACAGGGAGTTGGCACTGAAGCTTTCTTT
TRBV29-1	TRBJ2-2	.	.	CSVELRSLNTGELFF	TGCAGCGTTGAATTGCGTAGCCTGAACACCGGGGAGCTGTTTTTT
TRBV7-2	TRBJ2-4	.	.	CASEREGLADTKNIQYF	TGTGCCAGTGAAAGGGAAGGATTAGCGGACACCAAAAACATTCAGTACTTC
TRBV4-2	TRBJ2-7	few	.	CASSQALASEQYF	TGTGCCAGCAGCCAAGCACTAGCTTCCGAGCAGTACTTC
TRBV6-1	TRBJ2-2	.	TRBD1	CASTGDRGHDTGELFF	TGTGCCAGCACAGGGGACAGGGGGCATGACACCGGGGAGCTGTTTTTT
TRBV28	TRBJ2-7	few	.	CASRGRKGAYEQYF	TGTGCCAGCAGGGGGAGGAAAGGGGCCTACGAGCAGTACTTC
TRBV5-1	TRBJ2-1	.	TRBD2	CASSRGLALEQFF	TGCGCCAGCAGCCGCGGACTAGCGCTTGAGCAGTTCTTC
TRBV6-2/TRBV6-3	TRBJ1-5	few	TRBD1	CASSQQGKLGNQPQHF	TGTGCCAGCAGCCAACAGGGGAAACTGGGCAATCAGCCCCAGCATTTT
TRBV28	TRBJ2-7	few	.	CASSPTGLSYEQYF	TGTGCCAGCAGTCCCACCGGCCTCTCCTACGAGCAGTACTTC
TRBV5-1	TRBJ1-2	.	.	CASRLSRENYGYTF	TGCGCCAGCAGACTATCTCGGGAGAACTATGGCTACACCTTC
TRBV7-9	TRBJ2-5	.	.	CASSWLAEQETQYF	TGTGCCAGCAGCTGGCTGGCGGAACAAGAGACCCAGTACTTC
TRBV29-1	TRBJ2-3	few	TRBD2	CSARGLAGVTDTQYF	TGCAGCGCACGAGGCTTAGCGGGGGTCACAGATACGCAGTATTTT
TRBV6-5	TRBJ2-3	.	.	CASNPGGADTQYF	TGTGCCAGCAACCCAGGAGGGGCAGATACGCAGTATTTT
TRBV6-4	TRBJ2-7	many	.	CARKGMGPKGYEQYF	TGTGCCAGAAAGGGGATGGGGCCGAAGGGCTACGAGCAGTACTTC
TRBV7-9	TRBJ2-1	.	TRBD2	CASSLSASLGGNEQFF	TGTGCCAGCAGCTTGTCCGCCTCCCTCGGGGGGAATGAGCAGTTCTTC
TRBV10-3	TRBJ1-2	.	TRBD1	CAIGPGTGQYGYTF	TGTGCCATCGGGCCCGGGACAGGCCAATATGGCTACACCTTC
TRBV28	TRBJ2-7	.	.	CASSLGQTTSYEQYF	TGTGCCAGCAGCCTTGGACAGACAACTTCCTACGAGCAGTACTTC